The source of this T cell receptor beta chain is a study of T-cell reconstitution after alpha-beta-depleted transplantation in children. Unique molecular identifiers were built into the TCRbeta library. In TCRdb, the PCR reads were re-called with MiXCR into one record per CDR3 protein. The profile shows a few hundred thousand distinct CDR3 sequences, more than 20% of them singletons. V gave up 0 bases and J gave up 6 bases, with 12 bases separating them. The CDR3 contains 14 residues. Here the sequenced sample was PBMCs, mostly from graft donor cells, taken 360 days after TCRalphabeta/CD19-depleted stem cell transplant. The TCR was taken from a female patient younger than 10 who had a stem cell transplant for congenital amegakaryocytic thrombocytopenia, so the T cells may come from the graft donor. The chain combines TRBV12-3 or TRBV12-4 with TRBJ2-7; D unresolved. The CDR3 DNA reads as TGTGCCAGCAGTTTAGCTCATGGGCCTGTCGAGCAGTACTTC. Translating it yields CASSLAHGPVEQYF.